The rows below give T cell receptor beta chains drawn from one sample of a study of T-cell reconstitution after alpha-beta-depleted transplantation in children. TCRdb processed the PCR reads anew with MiXCR; each CDR3 protein has one entry. The table records about 48,000 distinct CDR3 sequences, roughly 5% of them present only once. This sample comprised PBMCs, mostly from graft donor cells, obtained 60 days after TCRalphabeta/CD19-depleted stem cell transplant. The source is a female patient between 2 and 15 years old who had a stem cell transplant for aplastic anemia, so the T cells may come from the graft donor. Both conserved end residues are part of each CDR3. The order of the fields is CDR3 DNA, CDR3 protein, J gene, clone size, V gene, D gene. The D gene is left open where the match is weak. Rows may omit the clone size; those that give it use once, few, many or a size class.

CDR3 DNA: TGCAGTGCTACCGAAGCGGGGTACTATGGCTACACCTTC
CDR3 protein: CSATEAGYYGYTF
J gene: TRBJ1-2
clone size: few
V gene: TRBV20-1
D gene: -

CDR3 DNA: TGTGCCAGCAGTTTTAGGGCGGGGGATACGCAGTATTTT
CDR3 protein: CASSFRAGDTQYF
J gene: TRBJ2-3
clone size: many
V gene: TRBV12-3/TRBV12-4
D gene: -

CDR3 DNA: TGTGCCAGCAGCCTGCAAATTCTCAGGGGGATCGACAATGAGCAGTTCTTC
CDR3 protein: CASSLQILRGIDNEQFF
J gene: TRBJ2-1
clone size: many
V gene: TRBV6-1
D gene: TRBD1

CDR3 DNA: TGTGCCAGCAGCCGGGGACGGAAAAATGAGCAGTTCTTC
CDR3 protein: CASSRGRKNEQFF
J gene: TRBJ2-1
clone size: few
V gene: TRBV3-1
D gene: -

CDR3 DNA: TGTGCCAGCAGCTTCGGACAGAACTACGAGCAGTACTTC
CDR3 protein: CASSFGQNYEQYF
J gene: TRBJ2-7
clone size: many
V gene: TRBV7-8
D gene: -

CDR3 DNA: TGTGCCAGCAGCCCCCACGGGAAAGGTGAGCAGTTCTTC
CDR3 protein: CASSPHGKGEQFF
J gene: TRBJ2-1
clone size: many
V gene: TRBV27
D gene: -

CDR3 DNA: TGCAGTGCTAGGCTGCAGGCCAATCAGCCCCAGCATTTT
CDR3 protein: CSARLQANQPQHF
J gene: TRBJ1-5
clone size: many
V gene: TRBV20-1
D gene: -

CDR3 DNA: TGTGCCAGCAGTTTTCTAGCGGGGGGAGATACGCAGTATTTT
CDR3 protein: CASSFLAGGDTQYF
J gene: TRBJ2-3
clone size: -
V gene: TRBV5-6
D gene: TRBD2

CDR3 DNA: TGCAGTGCGAGGACAGGGGGGAATCAGCCCCAGCATTTT
CDR3 protein: CSARTGGNQPQHF
J gene: TRBJ1-5
clone size: many
V gene: TRBV20-1
D gene: TRBD1

CDR3 DNA: TGTGCCAGCAGCTTATGGGGGTCCGATGAGCAGTTCTTC
CDR3 protein: CASSLWGSDEQFF
J gene: TRBJ2-1
clone size: medium-sized
V gene: TRBV7-9
D gene: -

CDR3 DNA: TGTGCCAGCAGCTTAGGGGGGGTGGCCTCCTACGAGCAGTACTTC
CDR3 protein: CASSLGGVASYEQYF
J gene: TRBJ2-7
clone size: -
V gene: TRBV7-2
D gene: -

CDR3 DNA: TGTGCCAGTAACCTACAGGTGAACACTGAAGCTTTCTTT
CDR3 protein: CASNLQVNTEAFF
J gene: TRBJ1-1
clone size: many
V gene: TRBV6-1
D gene: -

CDR3 DNA: TGCAGTGCAAACGGACAGTGGGAGTACTATGGCTACACCTTC
CDR3 protein: CSANGQWEYYGYTF
J gene: TRBJ1-2
clone size: many
V gene: TRBV20-1
D gene: -

CDR3 DNA: TGTGCCAGCAGTTTATTCAGGGGCTTAAACACCGGGGAGCTGTTTTTT
CDR3 protein: CASSLFRGLNTGELFF
J gene: TRBJ2-2
clone size: many
V gene: TRBV28
D gene: -

CDR3 DNA: TGCGCCAGCAGCCGAGGATCTAGCGGGGGGGGCTACAATGAGCAGTTCTTC
CDR3 protein: CASSRGSSGGGYNEQFF
J gene: TRBJ2-1
clone size: many
V gene: TRBV4-1
D gene: TRBD2

CDR3 DNA: TGTGCCACCAGTGATTCGGGCGGGAAGAGCACAGATACGCAGTATTTT
CDR3 protein: CATSDSGGKSTDTQYF
J gene: TRBJ2-3
clone size: many
V gene: TRBV24-1
D gene: -

CDR3 DNA: TGTGCCAGCAGCTCAACCAGGGACACTGAAGCTTTCTTT
CDR3 protein: CASSSTRDTEAFF
J gene: TRBJ1-1
clone size: many
V gene: TRBV7-6
D gene: -

CDR3 DNA: TGCAGCGTTGAAGTATTGATGGGTAGTTCGAAAAACATTCAGTACTTC
CDR3 protein: CSVEVLMGSSKNIQYF
J gene: TRBJ2-4
clone size: many
V gene: TRBV29-1
D gene: -

CDR3 DNA: TGCGCCAGCAGCCAAGTGACGGGACAGGGATCCTACGAGCAGTACTTC
CDR3 protein: CASSQVTGQGSYEQYF
J gene: TRBJ2-7
clone size: many
V gene: TRBV4-1
D gene: TRBD1

CDR3 DNA: TGTGCCAGCTCACCAACAGGGGTGGGCATTCAGTACTTC
CDR3 protein: CASSPTGVGIQYF
J gene: TRBJ2-4
clone size: medium-sized
V gene: TRBV18
D gene: TRBD1

CDR3 DNA: TGCGCCAGCAGCTTGGTAGCGGGGAACACCGGGGAGCTGTTTTTT
CDR3 protein: CASSLVAGNTGELFF
J gene: TRBJ2-2
clone size: many
V gene: TRBV5-1
D gene: TRBD2

CDR3 DNA: TGTGCCAGCAGCCCCCATGCGACTGGGACAGGGGTATATGGCTACACCTTC
CDR3 protein: CASSPHATGTGVYGYTF
J gene: TRBJ1-2
clone size: -
V gene: TRBV7-2
D gene: TRBD1

CDR3 DNA: TGCAGTGCTAGAATGGGACAGGAGAGGAAAGGCTACACCTTC
CDR3 protein: CSARMGQERKGYTF
J gene: TRBJ1-2
clone size: many
V gene: TRBV20-1
D gene: TRBD1

CDR3 DNA: TGCGCCAGCAGTGAAAGCGGGAGCGGCAATGAGCAGTTCTTC
CDR3 protein: CASSESGSGNEQFF
J gene: TRBJ2-1
clone size: many
V gene: TRBV10-1
D gene: TRBD2

CDR3 DNA: TGTGCCAGCAGTATAGGGACACGAACCTACGAGCAGTACTTC
CDR3 protein: CASSIGTRTYEQYF
J gene: TRBJ2-7
clone size: many
V gene: TRBV2
D gene: -

CDR3 DNA: TGCAGTGCTAGACCGGGGACTGGCTATGGCTACACCTTC
CDR3 protein: CSARPGTGYGYTF
J gene: TRBJ1-2
clone size: many
V gene: TRBV20-1
D gene: -

CDR3 DNA: TGTGCCAGCAGTTACTCAGTGAATCAGCCCCAGCATTTT
CDR3 protein: CASSYSVNQPQHF
J gene: TRBJ1-5
clone size: few
V gene: TRBV6-2/TRBV6-3
D gene: -

CDR3 DNA: TGTGCCAGCAGCCCTCGTAACCGTCTAGCGGGGGACGGCACAGATACGCAGTATTTT
CDR3 protein: CASSPRNRLAGDGTDTQYF
J gene: TRBJ2-3
clone size: many
V gene: TRBV13
D gene: TRBD2

CDR3 DNA: TGTGCCAGCAGAACAGGGAACGGGGGGCCCCAAGAGACCCAGTACTTC
CDR3 protein: CASRTGNGGPQETQYF
J gene: TRBJ2-5
clone size: few
V gene: TRBV5-4
D gene: -

CDR3 DNA: TGTGCCAGCAGATCGACTAGCGGGAGCTACAATGAGCAGTTCTTC
CDR3 protein: CASRSTSGSYNEQFF
J gene: TRBJ2-1
clone size: many
V gene: TRBV28
D gene: TRBD2

CDR3 DNA: TGTGCCTGGAGTCCCATCGGCGTATCTCTCCACTTT
CDR3 protein: CAWSPIGVSLHF
J gene: TRBJ1-6
clone size: -
V gene: TRBV30
D gene: -

CDR3 DNA: TGTGCCACCAGCAGAGTGATTAGCGGGAGCTACGAGCAGTACTTC
CDR3 protein: CATSRVISGSYEQYF
J gene: TRBJ2-7
clone size: many
V gene: TRBV15
D gene: TRBD2

CDR3 DNA: TGTGCCAGCAGCTTGGGACAGGGGCAGCCCTACGAGCAGTACTTC
CDR3 protein: CASSLGQGQPYEQYF
J gene: TRBJ2-7
clone size: many
V gene: TRBV7-9
D gene: TRBD1

CDR3 DNA: TGCAGTGCTTTTAGCGGGGGCGGGGGGGAGACCCAGTACTTC
CDR3 protein: CSAFSGGGGETQYF
J gene: TRBJ2-5
clone size: few
V gene: TRBV20-1
D gene: TRBD2

CDR3 DNA: TGCAGTGCCCCCTTGTTAAGGAGCACAGATACGCAGTATTTT
CDR3 protein: CSAPLLRSTDTQYF
J gene: TRBJ2-3
clone size: few
V gene: TRBV20-1
D gene: -

CDR3 DNA: TGTGCCAGCAGTGACTGGAGTAGCGTGCGATTGAGATGGGGCTTTGGGCTCAATGAGCAGTTCTTC
CDR3 protein: CASSDWSSVRLRWGFGLNEQFF
J gene: TRBJ2-1
clone size: medium-sized
V gene: TRBV6-4
D gene: -

CDR3 DNA: TGTGCCAGCAGCCCGACAGGGTCCTATGCGAACACCGGGGAGCTGTTTTTT
CDR3 protein: CASSPTGSYANTGELFF
J gene: TRBJ2-2
clone size: many
V gene: TRBV5-5
D gene: TRBD1

CDR3 DNA: TGTGCCAGCAGCCAAGAGGGCGGGGGGACCTACGAGCAGTACTTC
CDR3 protein: CASSQEGGGTYEQYF
J gene: TRBJ2-7
clone size: -
V gene: TRBV3-1
D gene: TRBD2

CDR3 DNA: TGTGCCAGCAGCCGGGGGGAGAACACCGGGGAGCTGTTTTTT
CDR3 protein: CASSRGENTGELFF
J gene: TRBJ2-2
clone size: few
V gene: TRBV7-3
D gene: TRBD2

CDR3 DNA: TGCGCCAGCAGCTCACCCGGGACTAGCGTGTCCTACGAGCAGTACTTC
CDR3 protein: CASSSPGTSVSYEQYF
J gene: TRBJ2-7
clone size: many
V gene: TRBV5-1
D gene: TRBD2

CDR3 DNA: TGTGCCATCAGTGAGGGGCCTGGGAGGACTAGCGGGGGGGCCCTAGATGAGCAGTTCTTC
CDR3 protein: CAISEGPGRTSGGALDEQFF
J gene: TRBJ2-1
clone size: many
V gene: TRBV10-3
D gene: TRBD2

CDR3 DNA: TGTGCCAGCAGTGCCTCCGGGACGAATCAGCCCCAGCATTTT
CDR3 protein: CASSASGTNQPQHF
J gene: TRBJ1-5
clone size: -
V gene: TRBV28
D gene: -

CDR3 DNA: TGCGCCAGCAGCTCCGCCGACGGGTTCTATGGCTACACCTTC
CDR3 protein: CASSSADGFYGYTF
J gene: TRBJ1-2
clone size: many
V gene: TRBV5-1
D gene: -

CDR3 DNA: TGCGCCAGCAGCTGGGGGCCCGGGGAGAACACTGAAGCTTTCTTT
CDR3 protein: CASSWGPGENTEAFF
J gene: TRBJ1-1
clone size: many
V gene: TRBV5-1
D gene: -

CDR3 DNA: TGTGCCAGCAGTTCTCATTACAATGAGCAGTTCTTC
CDR3 protein: CASSSHYNEQFF
J gene: TRBJ2-1
clone size: few
V gene: TRBV28
D gene: -

CDR3 DNA: TGTGCCAGCAGCCAAGGAATACGTTATGAGCAGTTCTTC
CDR3 protein: CASSQGIRYEQFF
J gene: TRBJ2-1
clone size: many
V gene: TRBV4-2
D gene: -

CDR3 DNA: TGTGCCAGCAGCTTAGGGTTGAGCGGGAGAGGCTCCTACAATGAGCAGTTCTTC
CDR3 protein: CASSLGLSGRGSYNEQFF
J gene: TRBJ2-1
clone size: -
V gene: TRBV7-9
D gene: TRBD2

CDR3 DNA: TGTGCCAGCAGCCTAAGGACAGGGGAGGAGCATGAGCAGTTCTTC
CDR3 protein: CASSLRTGEEHEQFF
J gene: TRBJ2-1
clone size: -
V gene: TRBV11-3
D gene: TRBD1

CDR3 DNA: TGTGCCAGCAGCCAGCCACAGGGGGCCGGGGATGAGCAGTTCTTC
CDR3 protein: CASSQPQGAGDEQFF
J gene: TRBJ2-1
clone size: many
V gene: TRBV4-2
D gene: TRBD1